This T cell receptor (beta chain) was found in a study of T-cell memory formation after mild COVID-19. In germline, CDR1 is SGHTA, CDR2 FQGNSA. The CDR3 contains 15 residues. With V trimmed by 3 bases and J by 0 bases, 2 bases remained unmatched. MiXCR was run by TCRdb on the 5' RACE reads, yielding one entry per CDR3 protein. The sample lists approximately 150,000 distinct CDR3 sequences, 13% occurring once. The V gene is TRBV7-2, the J gene TRBJ2-1, with TRBD2 matching 7 bases. Sequencing was performed on PBMCs or a T cell subset sorted from them (not recorded which). This sequence was found in a young man who had mild COVID-19 (a few samples of this study predate the infection). Cell type and time point are not known. The CDR3 nucleotides read TGTGCCAGCAGCTTGTCTAGCGGCTCCTACAATGAGCAGTTCTTC. Its translation: CASSLSSGSYNEQFF.